This T cell receptor beta chain comes out of a study of response to subunit inactivated influenza vaccine (dated by TCRdb to 2016 to 2019). About the full investigation: To follow how T cells responded to a trivalent subunit inactivated influenza vaccine, the researchers relied on deep quantitative profiling of the T cell receptor repertoire.

The time point label corresponds to: 45 days after influenza vaccine administration. Receptor libraries were prepared by RT-PCR. Reads for this sample came from an Illumina HiSeq 2500. The raw public data were reprocessed by TCRdb itself: fastp quality trimming at Q25, MiXCR clonotype calling, in-frame beta chains only. Each CDR3 protein appears once, grouped with its most common genes and DNA. This sample is represented by approximately 500,000 distinct CDR3 sequences; approximately 13% of them were singletons. Jointly, the top ten make up around 13% of the sample. Here is what the overall study found, with its caveats: The authors suggested that each seasonal influenza vaccination may recruit only a limited number of new T cells.

Including the terminal cysteine and phenylalanine, the CDR3 comprises 17 residues. Left in the record is the CDR3 DNA by itself, 51 bases read in frame from the first base. V is pruned by 4 bases and J by 1 base, leaving 11 bases of the junction without a gene match. CDR1 and CDR2, per the germline V gene (reference sequence), are LGHDT and YNNKEL. As regards this clonotype: Its antigen target is currently unknown. Base-call qualities are not available, and no considerably larger clone is one nucleotide away.

This sample comprised PBMCs from blood, obtained about 40 days after vaccination. The TCR was taken from a man aged 45-65 years who received an inactivated influenza vaccine. Donor details come from another sample of the same person, matched by shared clones. Rearrangement joined TRBV3-1 to TRBJ2-5; 8 central bases correspond to TRBD2. This receptor has the CDR3 CASSPSLRGGIQETQYF. DNA sequence: TGTGCCAGCAGCCCCTCCCTTCGCGGGGGGATCCAAGAGACCCAGTACTTC.